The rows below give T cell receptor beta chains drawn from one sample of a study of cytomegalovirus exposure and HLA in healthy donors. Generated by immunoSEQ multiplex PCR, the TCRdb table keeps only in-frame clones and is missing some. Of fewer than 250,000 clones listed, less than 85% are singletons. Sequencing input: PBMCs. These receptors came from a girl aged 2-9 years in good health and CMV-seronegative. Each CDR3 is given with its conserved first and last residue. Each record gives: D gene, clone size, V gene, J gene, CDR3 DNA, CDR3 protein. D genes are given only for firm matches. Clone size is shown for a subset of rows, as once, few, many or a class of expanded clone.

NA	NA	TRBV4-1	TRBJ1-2	TGCGCCAGCAGCCAAGATCTACTGGAGGGAGCGAATTCTTATGGCTACACCTTC	CASSQDLLEGANSYGYTF
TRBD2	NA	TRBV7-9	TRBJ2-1	TGTGCCAGCAGCCGAAGCGGGAGCTCCTACAATGAGCAGTTCTTC	CASSRSGSSYNEQFF
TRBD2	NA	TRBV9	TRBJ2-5	TGTGCCAGCAGCGTAGTTGCGGGAGGGCTAAAAGAGACCCAGTACTTC	CASSVVAGGLKETQYF
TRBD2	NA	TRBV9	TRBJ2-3	TGTGCCAGCAGCCCTCGGACTAGCGGGAGGGACACAGATACGCAGTATTTT	CASSPRTSGRDTDTQYF
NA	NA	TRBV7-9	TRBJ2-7	TGTGCCAGCAGCCCGGGCGGGGTCTACGAGCAGTACTTC	CASSPGGVYEQYF
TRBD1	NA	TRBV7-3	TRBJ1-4	TGTGCCAGCAGCTTAGGGACAGGGAATGAAAAACTGTTTTTT	CASSLGTGNEKLFF
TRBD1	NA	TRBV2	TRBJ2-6	TGTGCCAGCAGTGCCATCCGACAGGGAATGGCTGGGGCCAACGTCCTGACTTTC	CASSAIRQGMAGANVLTF
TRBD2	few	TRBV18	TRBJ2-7	TGTGCCAGCTCACCACCGGGCGGGGGTTTAATCTACGAGCAGTACTTC	CASSPPGGGLIYEQYF
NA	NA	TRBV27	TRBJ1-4	TGTGCCAGCAGTAGAAACAGCCCAAATGAAAAACTGTTTTTT	CASSRNSPNEKLFF
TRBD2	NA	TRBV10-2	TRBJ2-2	TGCGCCAGCAGTGTTTACCTGGGGGGGGACACCGGGGAGCTGTTTTTT	CASSVYLGGDTGELFF
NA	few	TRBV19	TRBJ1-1	TGTGCCAGTTCGGTTAAGGGGTACACTGAAGCTTTCTTT	CASSVKGYTEAFF
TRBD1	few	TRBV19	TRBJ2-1	TGTGCCAGTAGTACGACAGGGGGCGCATCTGATGAGCAGTTCTTC	CASSTTGGASDEQFF
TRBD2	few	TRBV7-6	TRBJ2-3	TGTGCCAGCGCGGGCGGGAGGTACACAGATACGCAGTATTTT	CASAGGRYTDTQYF
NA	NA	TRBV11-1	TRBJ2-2	TGTGCCAGCAGCTTAGGAGCCGGGGAGCTGTTTTTT	CASSLGAGELFF
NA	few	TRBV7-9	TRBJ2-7	TGTGCCAGCAGCTTTGGTGGCACCCTCTCCTACGAGCAGTACTTC	CASSFGGTLSYEQYF
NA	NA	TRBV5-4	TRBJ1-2	TGTGCCAGCAGCTTGGAGGGGGTTGGTGGCTACACCTTC	CASSLEGVGGYTF
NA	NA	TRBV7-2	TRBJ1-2	TGTGCCAGCGGAAAGGACGTCCGGGGCTATGGCTACACCTTC	CASGKDVRGYGYTF
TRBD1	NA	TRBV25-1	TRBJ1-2	TGTGCCAGCAGTGTAACAGGGGTTGAGAGTGGCTACACCTTC	CASSVTGVESGYTF
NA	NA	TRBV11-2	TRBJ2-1	TGTGCCAGCAGCTTAGGAACTGTACTTACCCACAATGAGCAGTTCTTC	CASSLGTVLTHNEQFF
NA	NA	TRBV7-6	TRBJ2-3	TGTGCCAGCACGCGGGACGGCGACACAGATACGCAGTATTTT	CASTRDGDTDTQYF
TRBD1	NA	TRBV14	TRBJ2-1	TGTGCCAGCAGCGCGGGGACAGGCTCCTACAATGAGCAGTTCTTC	CASSAGTGSYNEQFF
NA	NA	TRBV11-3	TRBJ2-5	TGTGCCAGCAGCTTAACGGGGGAGGAGACCCAGTACTTC	CASSLTGEETQYF
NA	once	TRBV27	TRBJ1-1	TGTGCCAGCAGCTCCTCCTCGGGGGTTGGGACTGAAGCTTTCTTT	CASSSSSGVGTEAFF
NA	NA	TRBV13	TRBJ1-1	TGTGCCAGCAGCGCAACACAGGGTTTGGCTTTCTTT	CASSATQGLAFF
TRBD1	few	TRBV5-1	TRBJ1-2	TGCGCCAGCAGCTTGTCTCCAGGGACAGGCTATGGCTACACCTTC	CASSLSPGTGYGYTF
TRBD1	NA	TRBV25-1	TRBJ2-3	TGTGCCAGCAGTGAATTCGGCGGGACAGGGTTGGCAGATACGCAGTATTTT	CASSEFGGTGLADTQYF
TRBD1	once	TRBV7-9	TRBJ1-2	TGTGCCAGCAGCTTAATACAGGGGGCGCCGAGTGGCTACACCTTC	CASSLIQGAPSGYTF
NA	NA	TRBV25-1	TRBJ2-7	TGTGCCAGCAGTGTCCAGGGTTCCGTCTACGAGCAGTACTTC	CASSVQGSVYEQYF
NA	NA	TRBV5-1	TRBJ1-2	TGCGCCAGCAGCCCCTCGGGGGGGACTAACTATGGCTACACCTTC	CASSPSGGTNYGYTF
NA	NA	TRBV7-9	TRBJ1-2	TGTGCCAGCAGCTTAGGGGCAGACTATGGCTACACCTTC	CASSLGADYGYTF
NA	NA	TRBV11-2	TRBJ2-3	TGTGCCAGCAGCTTAGGTCCAAGCACAGATACGCAGTATTTT	CASSLGPSTDTQYF
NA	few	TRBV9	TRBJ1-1	TGTGCCAGCAGCCTTACCCGACAGTCTGAAGCTTTCTTT	CASSLTRQSEAFF
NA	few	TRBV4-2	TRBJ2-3	TGTGCCAGCAGCCAAGATCTCAGTATCACAGATACGCAGTATTTT	CASSQDLSITDTQYF
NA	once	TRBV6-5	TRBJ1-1	TGTGCCAGCAGGCCCCGGTGGCCCGCGGAGCCTGAAGCTTTCTTT	CASRPRWPAEPEAFF
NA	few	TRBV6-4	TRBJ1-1	TGTGCCACAAACCTGGGGGCGACTGAAGCTTTCTTT	CATNLGATEAFF
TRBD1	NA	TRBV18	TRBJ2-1	TGTGCCAGCTCACCCAATACAGGGGATGAGCAGTTCTTC	CASSPNTGDEQFF
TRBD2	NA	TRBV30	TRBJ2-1	TGTGCCTGGTCCGGGACTAGCATATATGAGCAGTTCTTC	CAWSGTSIYEQFF
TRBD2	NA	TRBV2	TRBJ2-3	TGTGCCAGCAGTGAAGAAAGCGGGAGGATGGATACGCAGTATTTT	CASSEESGRMDTQYF
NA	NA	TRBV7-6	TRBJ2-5	TGTGCCAGCAGCAGTCCCGGGGGAAGGAACCAAGAGACCCAGTACTTC	CASSSPGGRNQETQYF
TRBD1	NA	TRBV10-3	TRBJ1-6	TGTGCCATCGGGACAGACCTTAATTCACCCCTCCACTTT	CAIGTDLNSPLHF
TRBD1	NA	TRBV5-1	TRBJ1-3	TGCGCCAGCAGCCGGGGGACAGGGGATTCTGGAAACACCATATATTTT	CASSRGTGDSGNTIYF
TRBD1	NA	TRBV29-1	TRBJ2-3	TGCAGCGTCTGGGGATTGACAGGGTCGGAGCTGAATACGCAGTATTTT	CSVWGLTGSELNTQYF
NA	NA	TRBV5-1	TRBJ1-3	TGCGCCAGCAGCTTGGTTGAACGCAGGGTGGGGAGAAACACCATATATTTT	CASSLVERRVGRNTIYF
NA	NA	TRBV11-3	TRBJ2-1	TGTGCCAGCAGCCTCGAGACAAGTGGGTACAATGAGCAGTTCTTC	CASSLETSGYNEQFF
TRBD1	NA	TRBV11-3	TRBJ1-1	TGTGCCAGCAGCTTAGCCCTAAGACAGGGGATCCTGAACACTGAAGCTTTCTTT	CASSLALRQGILNTEAFF
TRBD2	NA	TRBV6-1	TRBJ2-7	TGTGCCAGCAGTGAAGATGGGACTAGCGGGAGGTGGGCCTACGAGCAGTACTTC	CASSEDGTSGRWAYEQYF
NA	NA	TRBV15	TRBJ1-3	TGTGCCACCAGCACACGGGTATCTGGAAACACCATATATTTT	CATSTRVSGNTIYF
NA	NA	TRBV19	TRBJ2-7	TGTGCCAGTAGTAGGAACGGGATAGAGTACGAGCAGTACTTC	CASSRNGIEYEQYF
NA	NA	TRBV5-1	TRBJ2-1	TGCGCCAGCAGCTTGGGTAGTGCCTCCTACAATGAGCAGTTCTTC	CASSLGSASYNEQFF
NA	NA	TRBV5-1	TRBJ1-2	TGCGCCAGCAGCCGGGACACCCTCTATGGCTACACCTTC	CASSRDTLYGYTF
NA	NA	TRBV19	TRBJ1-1	TGTGCCAGTGGGCAGGGCGCTATGAACACTGAAGCTTTCTTT	CASGQGAMNTEAFF
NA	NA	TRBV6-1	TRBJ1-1	TGTGCCAGCAGGAGATGGAATGGGGGCAACACTGAAGCTTTCTTT	CASRRWNGGNTEAFF